Below, 25 T cell receptor beta chains from the same sample are listed, as sequenced in a study of T cells in Graves' hyperthyroidism and ophthalmopathy. TCR beta CDR3 region amplification was performed from RNA transcripts. HTBI primers were employed in a first-round RT-PCR of the TCR CDR3. TCRdb passed the multiplex PCR reads through MiXCR, listing each CDR3 protein once. Of more than 300,000 distinct CDR3 sequences detected, over 10% appear once; the ten largest clones hold 9.2%. Input material: blood. Every receptor here comes from a woman aged 18-29 years with Graves' hyperthyroidism.

This clonotype was detected only a few times. The V and J genes are TRBV29-1 and TRBJ2-3; possible D gene TRBD1, 6 bases. Germline values: CDR1 SQVTM, CDR2 ANQGSEA. The CDR3 runs to 13 residues. V was cut by 3 bases and J by 11 bases, with 18 bases left in between. CDR3 sequence (DNA): TGCAGCGTTGAGTTGGTACCGAAAGGGGGGCAGTATTTT. Translating gives CSVELVPKGGQYF.

This clonotype was counted at least ten times. This chain uses TRBV29-1 with TRBJ2-7; 7 bases match TRBD1. This CDR3 contains 13 residues. The V segment lost 4 bases and the J segment 2 bases; nucleotides outside the gene matches: 5. The germline V gene encodes CDR1 SQVTM and CDR2 ANQGSEA. The CDR3 bases are TGCAGCGTTGTTCCAGGGGGTACCTACGAGCAGTACTTC. Its protein product is CSVVPGGTYEQYF.

The chain uses TRBV5-6 and TRBJ1-1, with D perhaps matching TRBD1 (6 bases). The germline CDR1 and CDR2 sequences are SGHDT and YYEEEE. V lost 4 bases to trimming and J lost 1 base, with 14 bases between them. The CDR3 extends over 15 amino acids. CDR3 amino acids: CASSQSEGGNTEAFF. CDR3 nucleotides: TGTGCCAGCAGCCAGTCCGAGGGGGGGAACACTGAAGCTTTCTTT.

CDR3 region: CASSGTQGKGGYF. DNA for the CDR3: TGTGCCAGCAGCGGGACCCAGGGGAAGGGAGGGTACTTC. The chain couples TRBV7-3 to TRBJ2-4; D may match TRBD1 or TRBD2 (6 bases each). The V end lost 5 bases, the J end lost 15 bases, and 20 bases lay between the germline ends. The CDR3 consists of 13 residues. Germline CDR1 SGHTA, CDR2 FQGTGA.

The chain combines TRBV6-1 with TRBJ1-1, with D perhaps matching TRBD1 (5 bases). Per the germline V gene, CDR1 is MNHNS and CDR2 is SASEGT. V lost 4 bases and J 0 bases, leaving 15 bases between the germline ends. This CDR3 is 16 amino acids long. CDR3 region: CASSAQAQIVNTEAFF. CDR3 DNA: TGTGCCAGCAGTGCACAGGCCCAAATAGTGAACACTGAAGCTTTCTTT.

Many counts were recorded for this clonotype. This rearrangement joins TRBV24-1 to TRBJ2-1; 8 bases agree with TRBD2. The CDR3 contains 15 residues. From germline, CDR1 is KGHDR and CDR2 SFDVKD. The ends lost 2 bases at V and 5 bases at J; junction bases unmatched: 4. The DNA of the CDR3 is TGTGCCACCAGTGATTGGGCGGGAGGCGACAATGAGCAGTTCTTC. The encoded protein is CATSDWAGGDNEQFF.

The chain recombines TRBV5-1 with TRBJ2-7; 9 nucleotides match TRBD1. Looked up from germline, CDR1 is SGHRS and CDR2 is YFSETQ. The CDR3 sequence is 15 residues long. Trimming at V came to 4 bases and at J to 4 bases, leaving 9 bases not matched to a gene. The CDR3 nucleotides read TGCGCCAGCAGCCAAGACCCCGGGACAGGGTACGAGCAGTACTTC. Its protein product is CASSQDPGTGYEQYF.

This chain uses TRBV2 with TRBJ1-3; D is uncertain. The germline V gene encodes CDR1 SNHLY and CDR2 FYNNEI. V lost 7 bases to trimming and J lost 0 bases, with 10 bases between them. The CDR3 runs to 14 residues. The CDR3 sequence: CASIRSHSGNTIYF. Here the CDR3 DNA reads TGTGCCAGCATTAGATCTCACTCTGGAAACACCATATATTTT.

This clonotype appeared many times. The chain links TRBV30 to TRBJ1-1; D not resolved. V lost 0 bases, J lost 0 bases, and 8 bases lay in between. The CDR3 totals 14 residues. Germline V gives CDR1 GTSNPN, CDR2 SVGIG (reference sequence). The CDR3 DNA is TGTGCCTGGAGTGTAACGCTTCTGAACACTGAAGCTTTCTTT. Translating gives CAWSVTLLNTEAFF.

The genes are TRBV28 and TRBJ1-1; the D is unclear. The CDR3 contains 11 residues. V was trimmed by 8 bases and J by 6 bases, leaving 10 bases between them. Germline V lookup: CDR1 MDHEN, CDR2 SYDVKM. The CDR3 DNA follows: TGTGCCAGCGATGGGAGGGCTGAAGCTTTCTTT. Protein product: CASDGRAEAFF. Complete variable domain (other parts from reference TRBV28 and TRBJ1-1): DVKVTQSSRYLVKRTGEKVFLECVQDMDHENMFWYRQDPGLGLRLIYFSYDVKMKEKGDIPEGYSVSREKKERFSLILESASTNQTSMYLCASDGRAEAFFGQGTRLTVV.

This clonotype was recorded many times. V gene TRBV28 combines with J gene TRBJ1-3, with D possibly TRBD1 on 5 matching bases. Per germline, CDR1 MDHEN and CDR2 SYDVKM. The CDR3 loop spans 15 amino acids. V dropped 5 bases and J dropped 7 bases, with 18 bases sitting between them. CDR3 sequence: CASSEQVARRNTIYF. In nucleotides, the CDR3 is TGTGCCAGCAGTGAACAGGTGGCTCGCCGCAACACCATATATTTT. Full variable domain (remainder filled in from reference TRBV28 and TRBJ1-3): DVKVTQSSRYLVKRTGEKVFLECVQDMDHENMFWYRQDPGLGLRLIYFSYDVKMKEKGDIPEGYSVSREKKERFSLILESASTNQTSMYLCASSEQVARRNTIYFGEGSWLTVV.

This clonotype was seen at least ten times. This chain uses TRBV27 with TRBJ2-3, with a possible D match to TRBD2 (6 bases). Germline CDR1 reads MNHEY; CDR2 reads SMNVEV (reference sequence). CDR3 length: 14 residues. V shed 6 bases and J shed 7 bases, with 17 bases lying between them. CDR3 sequence (DNA): TGTGCCAGCAGATGGACCGGACGGGGGAATACGCAGTATTTT. Translation gives CASRWTGRGNTQYF.

In its sample, this clonotype was seen many times. The V and J genes are TRBV6-1 and TRBJ1-5; 9 bases align to TRBD1. V lost 6 bases and J lost 3; bases outside the gene matches: 6. Germline V gene sequence: CDR1 MNHNS, CDR2 SASEGT. The CDR3 contains 15 residues. This CDR3 is CASSRDRANNQPQHF. The CDR3 DNA is TGTGCCAGCAGCAGGGACAGGGCCAACAATCAGCCCCAGCATTTT.

The V gene is TRBV6-5, the J gene TRBJ1-1; 8 nucleotides line up with TRBD1. Trimming removed 6 bases from V and 1 base from J; junction bases left unmatched: 13. This CDR3 has 17 amino acids. Germline values: CDR1 MNHEY, CDR2 SVGAGI. The CDR3 loop reads CASSTETGGEPNTEAFF. The CDR3 nucleotides read TGTGCCAGCAGCACAGAAACAGGGGGTGAGCCGAACACTGAAGCTTTCTTT.

This clonotype has only a few counts. The chain employs TRBV5-5 and TRBJ1-4; 8 bases agree with TRBD1. The CDR3 totals 15 residues. V trimming: 6 bases; J trimming: 7 bases; junction bases outside the gene matches: 11. Germline V gene data show CDR1 as SGHKS and CDR2 as YYEKEE (reference sequence). The CDR3 protein is CASTSQGAMGEKLFF. DNA for the CDR3: TGTGCCAGCACCTCGCAGGGGGCGATGGGTGAAAAACTGTTTTTT.

This clonotype was seen many times. The J gene is TRBJ2-7, the V gene TRBV5-6, with D perhaps being TRBD1 or TRBD2 (5 bases each). The CDR3 is made up of 13 amino acids. The germline gives CDR1 SGHDT, CDR2 YYEEEE. Deletions cut 4 bases from V and 1 base from J, with 9 bases between. The DNA of the CDR3 is TGTGCCAGCAGCCGGGACGCTTCCTACGAGCAGTACTTC. Encoded protein: CASSRDASYEQYF.

This clonotype showed up many times. This chain links TRBV11-1 with TRBJ2-5; 8 bases match TRBD2. The V and J ends lost 6 bases and 9 bases, in that order; junction bases with no gene match: 12. The CDR3 runs 14 residues. Germline V gene sequence: CDR1 SGHAT, CDR2 FQDESV (reference sequence). The CDR3 loop is CASRTTSGGGAQYF. Written as DNA, the CDR3 is TGTGCCAGCAGAACCACTAGCGGAGGGGGGGCCCAGTACTTC. Drawing the rest from reference TRBV11-1 and TRBJ2-5, the complete variable domain is EAEVAQSPRYKITEKSQAVAFWCDPISGHATLYWYRQILGQGPELLVQFQDESVVDDSQLPKDRFSAERLKGVDSTLKIQPAELGDSAMYLCASRTTSGGGAQYFGPGTRLLVL.

The rearrangement joins TRBV7-6 to TRBJ2-3; D not certain. The germline V gene has CDR1 SGHVS and CDR2 FNYEAQ. The CDR3 contains 13 residues. The V gene lost 1 base and the J gene lost 6 bases, with 8 bases spanning the gap. The CDR3 DNA follows: TGTGCCAGCAGCTTAGTGCCCCCCGATACGCAGTATTTT. Translation gives CASSLVPPDTQYF.

The gene calls are TRBV11-3 and TRBJ2-7, with 8 bases identical to TRBD2. Germline values: CDR1 SGHNT, CDR2 YENEEA. The junction had 15 bases not matched to a gene; V was cut back by 6 bases and J by 5 bases. The CDR3 consists of 16 residues. CDR3 nucleotides: TGTGCCAGCAGTGAAGCCGCGTGGACTAGCCGCGACGAGCAGTACTTC. Residues: CASSEAAWTSRDEQYF.

The rearrangement links TRBV7-8 to TRBJ1-6; no definite D call. The CDR3 extends over 15 amino acids. Germline V gives CDR1 SGHVS, CDR2 FQNEAQ. V was cut by 0 bases and J by 8 bases, with 11 bases left in between. CDR3 amino acids: CASSLASATDSPLHF. The DNA of the CDR3 is TGTGCCAGCAGCTTAGCGTCGGCGACGGATTCACCCCTCCACTTT.

This clonotype was seen only a few times. The chain recombines TRBV30 with TRBJ2-1; possible D gene TRBD2, 6 bases. V was shortened by 1 base and J by 13 bases, with 11 bases between the two germline ends. This CDR3 contains 11 residues. Germline loops: CDR1 GTSNPN, CDR2 SVGIG (reference sequence). In DNA form, the CDR3 reads TGTGCCTGGAGTGGTCGGACTATACAGTTCTTC. Translation gives CAWSGRTIQFF.

This clonotype was observed many times. The rearrangement uses TRBV2 and TRBJ2-5; 7 bases fit TRBD1. From germline, CDR1 is SNHLY and CDR2 FYNNEI. The CDR3 is 13 amino acids. V shed 6 bases, J shed 6 bases, and the junction held 7 bases outside the gene matches. The CDR3 protein is CASSAGGRKTQYF. The CDR3, as DNA: TGTGCCAGCAGCGCAGGGGGACGTAAGACCCAGTACTTC. The variable domain in full, completed from reference TRBV2 and TRBJ2-5, reads EPEVTQTPSHQVTQMGQEVILRCVPISNHLYFYWYRQILGQKVEFLVSFYNNEISEKSEIFDDQFSVERPDGSNFTLKIRSTKLEDSAMYFCASSAGGRKTQYFGPGTRLLVL.

There are many counts of this clonotype. The J gene is TRBJ2-5, the V gene TRBV11-2, with D perhaps assigned TRBD1 or TRBD2 (5 bases each). There are 15 residues in the CDR3. V lost 5 bases and J 2 bases, leaving 15 bases between the germline ends. Germline V gene sequence: CDR1 SGHAT, CDR2 FQNNGV. The CDR3 loop reads CASSAQGARQETQYF. The DNA for the CDR3 is TGTGCCAGCAGCGCTCAGGGAGCCAGACAAGAGACCCAGTACTTC.

This clonotype was counted only a few times. The chain recombines TRBV7-2 with TRBJ1-6; TRBD1 matches 8 bases. V was pared by 4 bases and J by 10 bases, with 12 bases of the junction left unmatched. This CDR3 contains 16 residues. In germline, CDR1 is SGHTA, CDR2 FQGNSA. CDR3 sequence reads: CASSSTPDRGNSPLHF. For the CDR3, the DNA is TGTGCCAGCAGCTCAACTCCCGACAGGGGAAACTCACCCCTCCACTTT.

This clonotype was picked up a small number of times. V is TRBV20-1 and J is TRBJ2-1; D not resolved. Germline CDR1 DFQATT, CDR2 SNEGSKA (reference sequence). The CDR3 spans 16 residues. Trimming removed 5 bases from V and 0 bases from J, with 17 bases in between. CDR3 region: CSALRRRRSSYNEQFF. Here the CDR3 DNA reads TGCAGTGCTCTAAGGCGCCGCAGGAGCTCCTACAATGAGCAGTTCTTC.